This TCR beta chain was documented in a study of blood T cell repertoires in COVID-19. Study background: Nucleic acid was either cDNA or gDNA, and it came from T cells, B-cell-depleted T cells, or PBMCs.

TCRdb's table, derived via immunoSEQ multiplex PCR, lists solely in-frame clones and lacks some. The table has 95,000 to 110,000 clones, roughly 90% seen once. Trimming took off 7 bases at V and 3 bases at J, with 10 bases between the two ends. CDR1 and CDR2 (germline): LNHDA, SQIVND (reference sequence). The CDR3 runs 12 residues. The rearrangement uses TRBV19 and TRBJ2-7; D is perhaps TRBD2 (5 bases). This receptor was identified in a human donor in a cohort sampled during active COVID-19. Sequencing was carried out using peripheral blood. CDR3 residues: CASNAGNYEQYF. The CDR3 nucleotides read TGTGCCAGTAATGCGGGCAACTACGAGCAGTACTTC. Full variable domain (remainder filled in from reference TRBV19 and TRBJ2-7): DGGITQSPKYLFRKEGQNVTLSCEQNLNHDAMYWYRQDPGQGLRLIYYSQIVNDFQKGDIAEGYSVSREKKESFPLTVTSAQKNPTAFYLCASNAGNYEQYFGPGTRLTVT.